One and the same sample provided the 22 T cell receptor beta chains below, sequenced in a study of patients and donors after allogeneic stem cell transplantation. TCRdb re-called the RT-PCR reads through MiXCR, storing one row per CDR3 protein. The sample lists 410,000 or so distinct CDR3 sequences; 16% were seen once. Sequences were obtained from blood, either unsorted or a sorted T cell fraction (not recorded which). The receptors shown here come from a human donor who was either an allogeneic HSCT recipient or a stem cell or donor lymphocyte infusion donor (not recorded which). It is not recorded whose cells these are; they may come from a transplant donor.

The genes are TRBV20-1 and TRBJ1-4, with D unclear. Germline V gene sequence: CDR1 DFQATT, CDR2 SNEGSKA (reference sequence). The CDR3 runs 10 residues. The germline V and J ends were trimmed by 6 bases and 8 bases, with 7 bases remaining between them. The CDR3 reads CSAQKEKLFF. DNA for the CDR3: TGCAGTGCCCAGAAAGAAAAACTGTTTTTT.

Regarding this clonotype: Given a much more abundant clone one base away, this may be a read error. This chain connects TRBV4-3 to TRBJ2-1; no clear D gene. The length of the CDR3 is 16 residues. The germline gives CDR1 LGHNA, CDR2 YSLEER. CDR3 DNA: TGCTCCAGCAGCCAAGACGTGCTCCTTTTCTACAATGAGCAGTTCTTC. Its protein product is CSSSQDVLLFYNEQFF.

This clonotype was seen at least ten times. The chain joins TRBV12-3 or TRBV12-4 to TRBJ1-6, with D hard to call. CDR3 length: 15 residues. V lost 5 bases to trimming and J lost 6 bases, with 14 bases between them. The CDR3 region is CASSLTRASNSPLHF. CDR3 bases: TGTGCCAGCAGTCTGACCCGGGCCTCTAATTCACCCCTCCACTTT.

This sequence joins TRBV20-1 and TRBJ1-1; TRBD1 might be the D (5 bases). V was trimmed by 6 bases and J by 0 bases, leaving 20 bases between them. The CDR3 loop spans 16 amino acids. The germline V gene has CDR1 DFQATT and CDR2 SNEGSKA (reference sequence). The chain's CDR3 is CSADGGRDYMNTEAFF. CDR3 DNA sequence: TGCAGTGCGGACGGTGGGCGGGACTACATGAACACTGAAGCTTTCTTT.

A few counts support this clonotype. The chain couples TRBV6-5 to TRBJ1-2, with D possibly being TRBD1 (5 bases). Trimming stripped 1 base from V and 4 bases from J, with 10 bases between. There are 14 residues in the CDR3. Germline assignment: CDR1 MNHEY and CDR2 SVGAGI. Here the CDR3 reads CASSYWGEGYGYTF. The CDR3 DNA sequence: TGTGCCAGCAGTTACTGGGGGGAAGGCTATGGCTACACCTTC.

The V and J genes are TRBV7-9 and TRBJ2-2; D is unclear. V lost 6 bases to trimming and J lost 3 bases, with 5 bases between them. Germline V CDR1 and CDR2: SEHNR, FQNEAQ (reference sequence). The CDR3 loop spans 12 amino acids. CDR3 coding DNA: TGTGCCAGCAGGGCCGACACCGGGGAGCTGTTTTTT. Translated, it gives CASRADTGELFF.

The chain employs TRBV2 and TRBJ2-5; 12 nucleotides align to TRBD2. Germline values: CDR1 SNHLY, CDR2 FYNNEI. The junction had 4 bases not matched to a gene; V was cut back by 7 bases and J by 7 bases. This CDR3 region has 13 residues. CDR3 loop: CASMGGLAGTQYF. CDR3 in DNA: TGTGCCAGCATGGGGGGACTAGCGGGGACCCAGTACTTC.

V gene TRBV3-1 combines with J gene TRBJ2-3, with TRBD2 matching 8 bases. The CDR3 consists of 16 residues. Trimming took 3 bases from V and 2 from J; bases not matched to a gene: 7. The V gene's germline CDR1 is LGHDT and CDR2 YNNKEL (reference sequence). For the CDR3, the DNA is TGTGCCAGCAGCCACCAAATAGCGGGATTCACAGATACGCAGTATTTT. It yields the protein CASSHQIAGFTDTQYF.

This clonotype was observed at least ten times. V gene TRBV4-1 combines with J gene TRBJ2-6; either TRBD1 or TRBD2 may supply D (5 bases each). V was clipped by 0 bases and J by 0 bases, with 21 bases between them. Germline lookup yields CDR1 MGHRA and CDR2 YSYEKL. The CDR3 is made up of 21 amino acids. The CDR3 loop is CASSQDYFPGALLSGANVLTF. CDR3 nucleotide sequence: TGCGCCAGCAGCCAAGATTATTTCCCCGGGGCGCTACTCTCTGGGGCCAACGTCCTGACTTTC.

The chain recombines TRBV10-3 with TRBJ2-2, with 14 nucleotides matching TRBD2. The germline CDR1 and CDR2 sequences are ENHRY and SYGVKD. With 7 bases clipped from V and 7 bases from J, the junction kept 8 bases outside the gene matches. CDR3 length equals 16 residues. DNA for the CDR3: TGTGCCATCACCCGAGGGACTAGCGGGAGCGGCGGGGAGCTGTTTTTT. Its protein product is CAITRGTSGSGGELFF.

This clonotype has a count of ten or more. The rearrangement joins TRBV7-9 to TRBJ1-2; D unclear. CDR1 and CDR2 (germline): SEHNR, FQNEAQ (reference sequence). Trimming cost V 5 bases and J 4 bases, with 17 bases left between them. CDR3 length equals 15 residues. CDR3 region: CASSHAGKGAYGYTF. Written as DNA, the CDR3 is TGTGCCAGCAGCCATGCGGGGAAAGGAGCCTATGGCTACACCTTC. The variable domain in full, with the rest retrieved from reference TRBV7-9 and TRBJ1-2, is DTGVSQNPRHKITKRGQNVTFRCDPISEHNRLYWYRQTLGQGPEFLTYFQNEAQLEKSRLLSDRFSAERPKGSFSTLEIQRTEQGDSAMYLCASSHAGKGAYGYTFGSGTRLTVV.

J is TRBJ2-3 and V is TRBV30, with D hard to call. CDR1 and CDR2 (germline): GTSNPN, SVGIG (reference sequence). The CDR3 extends over 14 amino acids. The V end was cut by 0 bases, the J end by 4 bases, with 11 bases between. The CDR3 region has the DNA TGTGCCTGGAGTGTAGAGATGTGGGCAGATACGCAGTATTTT. This gives the protein CAWSVEMWADTQYF.

This clonotype was observed a handful of times. V is TRBV7-9 and J is TRBJ2-5; 7 bases are a match to TRBD1. CDR1 and CDR2 from the germline V gene are SEHNR and FQNEAQ (reference sequence). J was trimmed by 2 bases and V by 10 bases; bases with no gene match: 10. The CDR3 contains 14 residues. The CDR3 DNA sequence: TGTGCCACCAAACCGGGACAGAAACAAGAGACCCAGTACTTC. This sequence encodes CATKPGQKQETQYF.

This clonotype was counted between two and nine times. The J gene is TRBJ2-7, the V gene TRBV5-1; perhaps D is TRBD1 or TRBD2 (5 bases each). The germline V and J ends were trimmed by 4 bases and 6 bases, with 14 bases remaining between them. This CDR3 region has 13 residues. CDR1 and CDR2 from the germline V gene are SGHRS and YFSETQ. The CDR3 bases are TGCGCCAGCAGCCAAGTCCCTGGGGGCGAGCAGTACTTC. This gives the protein CASSQVPGGEQYF.

This clonotype has only a few counts. The chain joins TRBV3-1 to TRBJ1-1; 7 bases agree with TRBD1. Germline V lookup: CDR1 LGHDT, CDR2 YNNKEL (reference sequence). The CDR3 runs 16 residues. V dropped 2 bases and J dropped 0; count of bases not matched to a gene: 6. CDR3 loop: CASSQNSGTVNTEAFF. Written as DNA, the CDR3 is TGTGCCAGCAGCCAAAATTCCGGGACAGTGAACACTGAAGCTTTCTTT.

This clonotype occurred a few times. DNA of the CDR3: TGTGCCAGCAGCGCATACAGGGGCAGCAATGAGCAGTTCTTC. It codes for CASSAYRGSNEQFF. V and J are TRBV7-3 and TRBJ2-1; 7 bases match TRBD1. J lost 6 bases, V lost 5 bases, and 7 bases had no gene match. Germline values: CDR1 SGHTA, CDR2 FQGTGA. CDR3 length: 14 residues.

This clonotype has a handful of counts. The chain is built from TRBV7-2 and TRBJ1-2; TRBD1 matches 9 bases. V lost 5 bases, J lost 0 bases, and 7 bases stayed unmatched. Germline CDR1 is SGHTA and CDR2 is FQGNSA. The CDR3 loop spans 16 amino acids. CDR3 sequence: CASSGRTGDTNYGYTF. The DNA for the CDR3 is TGTGCCAGCAGCGGCCGGACAGGGGATACTAACTATGGCTACACCTTC.

This clonotype appeared a few times. V usage is TRBV7-8 and J usage is TRBJ1-1; D may be TRBD1 (5 bases). Trimming stripped 5 bases from V and 8 bases from J, with 15 bases between. Germline-derived CDR1 and CDR2 are SGHVS and FQNEAQ. This CDR3 is built from 13 residues. CDR3 residues: CASSRITGLEAFF. The CDR3 DNA reads TGTGCCAGCAGCCGTATTACAGGCTTAGAAGCTTTCTTT.

This clonotype was recorded a few times. The chain couples TRBV7-8 to TRBJ2-5; no reliable D call. Trimming pared 6 bases from V and 5 bases from J, leaving 10 bases between. CDR3 length: 12 amino acids. Germline V gene sequence: CDR1 SGHVS, CDR2 FQNEAQ. CDR3: CASRSARETQYF. The DNA of the CDR3 is TGTGCCAGCAGGTCGGCCAGGGAGACCCAGTACTTC.

This clonotype was seen more than once but under ten times. The J gene is TRBJ1-1, the V gene TRBV24-1, with 10 bases that match TRBD1. CDR1 and CDR2 (germline): KGHDR, SFDVKD. This CDR3 contains 12 residues. V lost 9 bases and J lost 3; bases outside the gene matches: 0. The CDR3 region has the DNA TGTGCCACCGGGACAGGGGACACTGAAGCTTTCTTT. It yields the protein CATGTGDTEAFF.

This clonotype was seen only a few times. The J gene is TRBJ2-2, the V gene TRBV11-1; no definite D call. This CDR3 comprises 17 residues. Germline V lookup: CDR1 SGHAT, CDR2 FQDESV (reference sequence). Trimming left V 1 base short and J 5 bases short, with 17 bases between. The CDR3 DNA sequence: TGTGCCAGCAGCTTAGATACGTTTTGGGCGTTAACCGGGGAGCTGTTTTTT. This gives the protein CASSLDTFWALTGELFF.

The genes are TRBV20-1 and TRBJ1-2; 11 nucleotides align to TRBD1. This CDR3 region has 12 residues. Germline V gene sequence: CDR1 DFQATT, CDR2 SNEGSKA (reference sequence). Trimming took 6 bases from V and 8 from J; bases not matched to a gene: 5. CDR3 in amino acids: CSARTGGRGYTF. In nucleotides, the CDR3 is TGCAGTGCCAGGACAGGGGGCAGGGGCTACACCTTC.